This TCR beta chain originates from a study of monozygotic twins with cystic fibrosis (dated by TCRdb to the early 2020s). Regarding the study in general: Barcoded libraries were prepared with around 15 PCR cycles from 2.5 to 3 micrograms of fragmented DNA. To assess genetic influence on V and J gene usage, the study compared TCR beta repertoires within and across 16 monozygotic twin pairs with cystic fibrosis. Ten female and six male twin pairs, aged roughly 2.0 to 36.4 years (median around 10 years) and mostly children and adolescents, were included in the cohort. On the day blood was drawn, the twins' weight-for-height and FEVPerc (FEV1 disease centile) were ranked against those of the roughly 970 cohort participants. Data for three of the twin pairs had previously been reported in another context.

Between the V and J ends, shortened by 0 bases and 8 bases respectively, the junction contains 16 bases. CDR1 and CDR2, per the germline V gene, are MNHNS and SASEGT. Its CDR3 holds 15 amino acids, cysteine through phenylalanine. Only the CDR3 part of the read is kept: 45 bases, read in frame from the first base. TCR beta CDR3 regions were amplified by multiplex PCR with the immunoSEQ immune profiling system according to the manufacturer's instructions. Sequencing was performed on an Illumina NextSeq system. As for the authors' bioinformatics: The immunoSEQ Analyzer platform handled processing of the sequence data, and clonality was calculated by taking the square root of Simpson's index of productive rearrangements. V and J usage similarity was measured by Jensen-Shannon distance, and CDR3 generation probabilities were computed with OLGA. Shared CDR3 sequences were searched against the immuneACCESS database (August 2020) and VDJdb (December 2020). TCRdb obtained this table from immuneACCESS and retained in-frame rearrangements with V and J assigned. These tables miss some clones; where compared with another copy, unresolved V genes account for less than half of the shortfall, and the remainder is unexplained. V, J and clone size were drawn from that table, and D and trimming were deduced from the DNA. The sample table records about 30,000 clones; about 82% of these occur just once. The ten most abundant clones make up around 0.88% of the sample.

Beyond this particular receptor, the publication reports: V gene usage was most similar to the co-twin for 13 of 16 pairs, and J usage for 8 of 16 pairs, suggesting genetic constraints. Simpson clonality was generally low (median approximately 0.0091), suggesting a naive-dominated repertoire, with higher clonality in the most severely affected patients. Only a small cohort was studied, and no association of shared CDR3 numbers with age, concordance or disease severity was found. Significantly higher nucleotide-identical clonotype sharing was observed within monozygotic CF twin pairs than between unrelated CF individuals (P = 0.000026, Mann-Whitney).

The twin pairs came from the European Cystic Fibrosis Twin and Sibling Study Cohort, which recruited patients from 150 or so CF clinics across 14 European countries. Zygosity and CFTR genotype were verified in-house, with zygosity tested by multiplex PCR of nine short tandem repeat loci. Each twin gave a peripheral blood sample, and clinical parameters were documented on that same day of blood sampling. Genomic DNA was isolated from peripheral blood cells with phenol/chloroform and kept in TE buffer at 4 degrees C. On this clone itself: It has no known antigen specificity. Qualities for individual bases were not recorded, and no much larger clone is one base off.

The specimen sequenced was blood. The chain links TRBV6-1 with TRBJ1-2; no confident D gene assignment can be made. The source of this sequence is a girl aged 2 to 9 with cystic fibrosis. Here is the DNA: TGTGCCAGCAGTGAAGCGCCGACTCTATTACTGGGCTACACCTTC. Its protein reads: CASSEAPTLLLGYTF.